This is a list of T cell receptor beta chains from one sample in a study of cytomegalovirus exposure and HLA in healthy donors. The repertoire was sequenced with immunoSEQ multiplex PCR; TCRdb's copy has only in-frame clones and lacks some. The data hold about 82,000 clones, with 60% to 85% observed a single time. The sequenced sample consisted of PBMCs. Every receptor here comes from a male donor in good health and CMV-seropositive. The CDR3 runs from the conserved cysteine through the conserved F or W.

v_call cdr3_aa
TRBV29-1 CSVRGLMNTEAFF
TRBV5-1 CASSSPGGGGNTEAFF
TRBV9 CASSPPGLAGGGETQYF
TRBV5-1 CASSLPGNEQYF
TRBV5-6 CASIGQGAYEQYF
TRBV5-1 CASRLQTGGAGYEQYF
TRBV12-5 CASGLVEGADTQYF
TRBV19 CASLRGRVRNEKLFF
TRBV15 CATSSPPGGGNQPQHF
TRBV6-1 CASSLGQATNEKLFF
TRBV27 CASSPDGWSETQYF
TRBV4-3 CASSQGTGVNEQFF
TRBV11-2 CASSRGIRQGRSANYGYTF
TRBV9 CASSVGGLAGGYEQYF
TRBV27 CASSLNRAPEKLFF
TRBV7-9 CASSLFAATNEKLFF
TRBV5-4 CASSIDSTEAFF
TRBV27 CASRKPGEGRAEQYF
TRBV29-1 CSVEQQGRSGGYTF
TRBV27 CASSSTGSFNQPQHF
TRBV4-3 CASSQDSQGLQYF
TRBV28 CASSLGAPHEQYF
TRBV11-2 CASSFSGPQETQYF
TRBV5-1 CASSLGGTGGYNEQFF
TRBV10-3 CAISENPRDTNNYGYTF
TRBV5-1 CASSFGGNTEAFF
TRBV5-4 CASSLGTGVYEQYF
TRBV20-1 CSALGHDEQFF
TRBV15 CATSSGTGPTDTQYF
TRBV7-6 CASSFGETYEQYF
TRBV18 CASSPGQATYNEQFF
TRBV2 CASSEDPGKSYEQYF
TRBV19 CASSIVSMGHEQYF
TRBV29-1 CSVVWVRGSRPPNEKLFF
TRBV19 CASSIEHLSYGYTF
TRBV4-2 CASSQDHVAIDGNTIYF
TRBV19 CASPGQGARETQYF
TRBV2 CASSRTSGKETQYF
TRBV9 CASSAQGSSYNSPLHF
TRBV29-1 CSVEGPLAGAREQYF
TRBV6-1 CASPRDSSYEQYF
TRBV5-1 CASSLEFGVLSYEQYF
TRBV7-3 CASSLDQTALTDTQYF
TRBV6-6 CAISRDSDSQETQYF
TRBV7-7 CASSFERGNEQFF
TRBV6-1 CASRPDRGSNQPQHF
TRBV7-9 CASSETQEHTEAFF
TRBV28 CASSFDIVSLTYEQYF